This T cell receptor (beta chain) was captured in a study of beta chain features in type 1 diabetes. Study observations and caveats: Shortening of TCRB CDR3s, moderate but significant, appeared in all four CD4+ subsets of Type 1 diabetes patients.

CDR3 length equals 14 residues. The germline V gene encodes CDR1 GTSNPN and CDR2 SVGIG (reference sequence). Trimming cost V 7 bases and J 3 bases; bases outside gene matches: 6. As regards this clone: As yet, its antigen is unknown.

The study reverse transcribed the entire isolated RNA, so it sequenced expressed TCRB transcripts. Average reads for naive, central memory and regulatory T cell samples were some 3.9 million. Produced via immunoSEQ multiplex PCR; TCRdb's table is partial and in-frame only. The sample has around 430,000 clones, approximately 30% seen once; the top ten hold 0.05% to 0.065%. Sequencing was carried out using naive CD4+ T cells from blood. The clonotype was recovered from a man aged 18 to 29 in good health. This chain links TRBV30 with TRBJ2-3; 11 bases align to TRBD2. CDR3 DNA: TGTGCCTCCCCTTCTAGCGGGAGGACAGATACGCAGTATTTT. Translating gives CASPSSGRTDTQYF. The whole variable domain, remainder taken from reference TRBV30 and TRBJ2-3, is SQTIHQWPATLVQPVGSPLSLECTVEGTSNPNLYWYRQAAGRGLQLLFYSVGIGQISSEVPQNLSASRPQDRQFILSSKKLLLSDSGFYLCASPSSGRTDTQYFGPGTRLTVL.